This section outlines one T cell receptor (beta chain) sequence together with its context. This clone was seen a single time. The antigen it recognizes is unknown. No quality values exist for individual bases; no much larger clone is one base distant. TCRbeta CDR3 regions were amplified from genomic DNA by means of the immunoSEQ Assay, a bias-controlled multiplex PCR. The original methods were these. Nucleated cell counts per sample were estimated from amplification of reference gene primers within the assay. To quantify the absolute abundance of each unique TCRbeta CDR3 rearrangement, sequence reads were collapsed and filtered. Productive Simpson clonality was computed per sample as the square root of Simpson's diversity index over productive rearrangements. Imported from immuneACCESS, the table was reduced by TCRdb to in-frame sequences with V and J called. These copies leave out some clones; in studies compared against another copy, an unresolved V gene accounts for under half, and the cause of the remainder is not known. D and trimming were read from the DNA, whereas the V and J calls and clone size are those reported in that table. This sample has about 210,000 clones in its table, and around four fifths of those were observed once. The top ten clonotypes cover over 4% of the sample.

In Seattle, one collaborating source enrolled patients while the infection was active and tracked those patients longitudinally over the course of disease. Collaborating institutions collected whole blood in K2EDTA tubes following their own protocols. For TCRbeta analysis, collaborators shipped samples as frozen whole blood, isolated PBMCs, or DNA extracted from either of those sample types. These data are taken from a study of blood T cell repertoires in COVID-19 (dated by TCRdb to 2018 to 2021). Study-level background: Samples from collaborators originated in the United States, Italy and Spain and spanned both the acute and convalescent phases of COVID-19. The prospective study material was composed of cDNA or gDNA derived from T cells, B-cell-depleted T cells, or PBMCs. The dataset comprised deeply sampled blood TCRbeta repertoires from subjects exposed to, actively infected with, or recovered from COVID-19. A freely available public database, intended as a resource for researchers studying the immune response to SARS-CoV-2, is where the repertoires were released. The samples were drawn from the first 160 participants of the ongoing ImmuneRACE study and from 950 to 1,500 subjects provided by 6 global collaborators. Sample metadata almost always included a de-identified subject ID, COVID-19 status, age in years and sex. Where available, HLA class I and class II types were obtained from metadata supplied by the sample provider rather than from assay-based typing. The full study reports these points: The amount of clinical and demographic metadata varied by source and participant and was provided uncurated.

The sequence was collected from a woman in her sixties or seventies with COVID-19, enrolled during active disease. The sequencing input was peripheral blood.

The DNA is as follows: TGTGCCAGTAGCAGGGGCGCAGCCTATCGGGAGACCCAGTACTTC. Translated, this gives CASSRGAAYRETQYF. The V gene is TRBV19 and the J gene is TRBJ2-5; TRBD1 is a possible D gene, resting on 6 matching bases. The CDR3 numbers 15 residues from cysteine through phenylalanine. Left in the record is the CDR3 DNA by itself, 45 bases read in frame from the first base. The germline ends are 19 bases apart after V is trimmed by 6 bases and J by 5 bases. Reading the germline V gene (reference sequence) gives CDR1 LNHDA and CDR2 SQIVND.